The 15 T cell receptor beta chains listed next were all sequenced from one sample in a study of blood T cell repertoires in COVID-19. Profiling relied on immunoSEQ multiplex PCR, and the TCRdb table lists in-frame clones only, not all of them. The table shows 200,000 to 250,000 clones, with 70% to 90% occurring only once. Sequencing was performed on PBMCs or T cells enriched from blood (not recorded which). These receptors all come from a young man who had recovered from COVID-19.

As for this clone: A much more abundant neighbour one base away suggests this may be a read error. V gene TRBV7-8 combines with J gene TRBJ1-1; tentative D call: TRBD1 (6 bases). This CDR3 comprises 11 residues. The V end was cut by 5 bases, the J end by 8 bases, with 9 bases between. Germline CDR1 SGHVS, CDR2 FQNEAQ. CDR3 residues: CASSPGTEAFF. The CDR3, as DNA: TGTGCCAGCAGCCCGGGGACAGAAGCTTTCTTT.

DNA of the CDR3: TGTGCCAGCAGTGAAATAAGGGGCTACGAGCAGTACTTC. This gives the protein CASSEIRGYEQYF. The chain joins TRBV6-1 to TRBJ2-7; TRBD1 is a possible D gene (5 bases). The germline V and J ends were trimmed by 2 bases and 3 bases, with 8 bases remaining between them. The CDR3 runs to 13 residues. CDR1 and CDR2 from the germline V gene are MNHNS and SASEGT.

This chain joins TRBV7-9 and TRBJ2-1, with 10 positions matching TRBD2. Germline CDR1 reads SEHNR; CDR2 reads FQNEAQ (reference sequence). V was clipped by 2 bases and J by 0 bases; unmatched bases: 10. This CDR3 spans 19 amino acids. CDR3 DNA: TGTGCCAGCAGCTTAAGGGGTAGCGGGGGGCCACGCTCCTACAATGAGCAGTTCTTC. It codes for CASSLRGSGGPRSYNEQFF. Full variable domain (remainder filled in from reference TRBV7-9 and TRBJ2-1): DTGVSQNPRHKITKRGQNVTFRCDPISEHNRLYWYRQTLGQGPEFLTYFQNEAQLEKSRLLSDRFSAERPKGSFSTLEIQRTEQGDSAMYLCASSLRGSGGPRSYNEQFFGPGTRLTVL.

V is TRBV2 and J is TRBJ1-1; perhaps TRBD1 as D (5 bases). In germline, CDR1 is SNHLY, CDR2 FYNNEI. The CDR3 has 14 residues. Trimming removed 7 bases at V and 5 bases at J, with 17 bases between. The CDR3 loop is CASKGVAGGTEAFF. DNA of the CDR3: TGTGCCAGCAAAGGAGTGGCCGGGGGAACTGAAGCTTTCTTT.

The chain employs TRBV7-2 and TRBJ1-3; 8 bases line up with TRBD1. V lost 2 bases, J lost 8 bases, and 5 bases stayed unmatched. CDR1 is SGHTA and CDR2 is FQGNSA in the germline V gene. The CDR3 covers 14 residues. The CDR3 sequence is CASSLTPQGDTIYF. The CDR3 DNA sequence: TGTGCCAGCAGCTTAACCCCACAGGGGGACACCATATATTTT.

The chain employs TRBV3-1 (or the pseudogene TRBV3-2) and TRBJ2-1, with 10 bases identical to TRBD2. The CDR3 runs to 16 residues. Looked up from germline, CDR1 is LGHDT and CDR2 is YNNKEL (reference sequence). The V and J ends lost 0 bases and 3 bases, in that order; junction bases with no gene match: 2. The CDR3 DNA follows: TGTGCCAGCAGCCAAGATCGACTAGCGGGCTACAATGAGCAGTTCTTC. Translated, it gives CASSQDRLAGYNEQFF.

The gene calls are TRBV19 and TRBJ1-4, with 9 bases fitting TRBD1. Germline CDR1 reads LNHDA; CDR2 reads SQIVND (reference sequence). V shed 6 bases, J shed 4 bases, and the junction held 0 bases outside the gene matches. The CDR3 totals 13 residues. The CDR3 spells CASRDRGNEKLFF. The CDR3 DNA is TGTGCCAGTAGGGACAGGGGTAATGAAAAACTGTTTTTT.

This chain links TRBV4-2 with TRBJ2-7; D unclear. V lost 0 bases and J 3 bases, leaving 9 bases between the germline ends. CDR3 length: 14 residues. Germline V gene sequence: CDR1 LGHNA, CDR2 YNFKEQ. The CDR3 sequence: CASSQDLGNYEQYF. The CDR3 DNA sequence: TGTGCCAGCAGCCAAGATTTGGGCAACTACGAGCAGTACTTC.

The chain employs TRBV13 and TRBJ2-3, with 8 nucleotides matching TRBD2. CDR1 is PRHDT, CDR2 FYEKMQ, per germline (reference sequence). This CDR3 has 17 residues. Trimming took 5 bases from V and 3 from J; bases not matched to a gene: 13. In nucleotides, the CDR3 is TGTGCCAGCAGCCTCCGGGGCGCGGGGGGCCTAACAGATACGCAGTATTTT. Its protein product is CASSLRGAGGLTDTQYF.

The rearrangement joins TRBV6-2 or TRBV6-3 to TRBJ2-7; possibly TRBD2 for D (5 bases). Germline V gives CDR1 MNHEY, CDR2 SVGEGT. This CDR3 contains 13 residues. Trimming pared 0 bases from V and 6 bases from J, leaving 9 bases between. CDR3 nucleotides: TGTGCCAGCAGTTACTCTACGGGGAGCGAGCAGTACTTC. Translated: CASSYSTGSEQYF.

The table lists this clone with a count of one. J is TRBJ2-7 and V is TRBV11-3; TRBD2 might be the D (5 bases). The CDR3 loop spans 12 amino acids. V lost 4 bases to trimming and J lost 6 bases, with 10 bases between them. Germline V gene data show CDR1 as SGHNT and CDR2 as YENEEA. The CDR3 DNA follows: TGTGCCAGCAGCTGGAGGAGTAGCGAGCAGTACTTC. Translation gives CASSWRSSEQYF.

The CDR3 bases are TGTGCCAGCACAGCCGGAGGTGGCTACACCTTC. It codes for CASTAGGGYTF. This sequence joins TRBV2 and TRBJ1-2, with D uncertain. The CDR3 runs 11 residues. Looked up from germline, CDR1 is SNHLY and CDR2 is FYNNEI. The V and J ends lost 7 bases and 7 bases respectively, with 10 bases between them.

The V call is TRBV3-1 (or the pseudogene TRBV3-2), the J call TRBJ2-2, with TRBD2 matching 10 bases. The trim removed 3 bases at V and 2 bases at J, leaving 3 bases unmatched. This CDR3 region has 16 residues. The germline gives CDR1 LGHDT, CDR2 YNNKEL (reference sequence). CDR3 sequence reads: CASSQKRGGNTGELFF. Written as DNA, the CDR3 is TGTGCCAGCAGCCAGAAGCGGGGGGGAAACACCGGGGAGCTGTTTTTT.

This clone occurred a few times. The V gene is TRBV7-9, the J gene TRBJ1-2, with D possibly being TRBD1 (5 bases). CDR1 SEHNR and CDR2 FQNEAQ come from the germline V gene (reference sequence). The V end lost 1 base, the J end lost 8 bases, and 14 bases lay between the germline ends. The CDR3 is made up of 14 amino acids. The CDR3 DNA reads TGTGCCAGCAGCTTAGGTTTCCAGGGAGGGGGCTACACCTTC. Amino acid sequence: CASSLGFQGGGYTF.

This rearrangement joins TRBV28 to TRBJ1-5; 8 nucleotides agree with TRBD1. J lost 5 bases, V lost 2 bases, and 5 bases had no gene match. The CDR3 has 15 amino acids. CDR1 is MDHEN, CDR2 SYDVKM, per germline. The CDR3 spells CASSLVDRDDQPQHF. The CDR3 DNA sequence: TGTGCCAGCAGTTTAGTGGACAGGGACGATCAGCCCCAGCATTTT.